This passage covers 30 T cell receptor beta chains from one sample sequenced in a study of T-cell reconstitution after alpha-beta-depleted transplantation in children. Unique molecular identifiers were built into the TCRbeta library. TCRdb re-called the PCR reads with MiXCR, one entry per CDR3 protein. The repertoire consists of over 450,000 distinct CDR3 sequences, with about 10% occurring once and the leading ten covering 2% to 2.5%. Sample: PBMCs, taken before TCRalphabeta/CD19-depleted stem cell transplant. The receptors were sampled from a child aged 2 to 9 with inherited bone marrow failure, due to receive a stem cell transplant.

This chain connects TRBV5-1 to TRBJ2-5, with D perhaps TRBD2 (5 bases). The CDR3 is 12 amino acids. CDR1 is SGHRS, CDR2 YFSETQ, per germline. Trimming shortened V by 3 bases and J by 4 bases, and 7 bases separated the two germline ends. The CDR3 DNA reads as TGCGCCAGCAGCTGGACTCGAGAGACCCAGTACTTC. Protein product: CASSWTRETQYF.

This clonotype appeared many times. V gene TRBV12-3 or TRBV12-4 combines with J gene TRBJ2-1; TRBD2 agrees at 9 bases. Trimming cost V 2 bases and J 2 bases; bases outside gene matches: 7. The CDR3 runs to 17 residues. This CDR3 is CASSLPLASGTYNEQFF. Here the CDR3 DNA reads TGTGCCAGCAGTTTACCTTTGGCTAGCGGGACCTACAATGAGCAGTTCTTC.

This clonotype showed up many times. This rearrangement joins TRBV9 to TRBJ2-1; weak D call: TRBD2 (5 bases). Looked up from germline, CDR1 is SGDLS and CDR2 is YYNGEE. Trimming shortened V by 0 bases and J by 4 bases, and 11 bases separated the two germline ends. The CDR3 runs 15 residues. The CDR3 DNA reads TGTGCCAGCAGCGTAGATTGGCTAGCTTACAATGAGCAGTTCTTC. Translating gives CASSVDWLAYNEQFF.

The V and J genes are TRBV5-1 and TRBJ2-1, with D unclear. V lost 6 bases to trimming and J lost 5 bases, with 9 bases between them. Germline V gives CDR1 SGHRS, CDR2 YFSETQ. CDR3 length: 12 residues. The CDR3 DNA follows: TGCGCCAGCAAAGCGACTGACAATGAGCAGTTCTTC. The encoded protein is CASKATDNEQFF.

This clonotype showed up just a few times. The chain combines TRBV6-5 with TRBJ2-5, with D perhaps TRBD2 (5 bases). V lost 2 bases and J 1 base, leaving 11 bases between the germline ends. The germline CDR1 and CDR2 sequences are MNHEY and SVGAGI. The CDR3 is made up of 15 amino acids. CDR3 loop: CASSYVASSQETQYF. The CDR3, as DNA: TGTGCCAGCAGTTACGTCGCTAGCAGCCAAGAGACCCAGTACTTC.

This clonotype occurred many times. The chain's CDR3 is CATGVGGELFF. For the CDR3, the DNA is TGTGCCACCGGAGTCGGGGGGGAGCTGTTTTTT. The V call is TRBV6-5, the J call TRBJ2-2; no reliable D call. V was clipped by 10 bases and J by 8 bases, with 11 bases between them. The length of the CDR3 is 11 residues. Germline CDR1 and CDR2: MNHEY and SVGAGI.

As concerns this clonotype: A clone one base away is much larger, so this may be a read error. The CDR3, as DNA: TGTGCCGGCAGTTTACAGGTTAGCGGGACGGATGAGCAGTTCTTC. This translates into CAGSLQVSGTDEQFF. This sequence joins TRBV12-3 or TRBV12-4 and TRBJ2-1, with 8 bases lining up with TRBD2. The CDR3 spans 15 residues.

There are many counts of this clonotype. The V gene is TRBV4-3, the J gene TRBJ2-7; D might be TRBD1 or TRBD2, each matching 5 bases. Germline CDR1 LGHNA, CDR2 YSLEER. V gave up 2 bases and J gave up 5 bases, with 13 bases separating them. CDR3 size: 14 residues. The CDR3 spells CASSQLEGTHEQYF. The CDR3 coding sequence is TGCGCCAGCAGCCAACTCGAGGGGACCCACGAGCAGTACTTC.

J is TRBJ2-7 and V is TRBV20-1, with D maybe TRBD1 (7 bases). V lost 4 bases, J lost 3 bases, and 19 bases lay in between. The CDR3 contains 15 residues. Germline values: CDR1 DFQATT, CDR2 SNEGSKA (reference sequence). CDR3 loop: CSATNPGGGFYEQYF. The CDR3 DNA follows: TGCAGTGCTACCAACCCCGGAGGGGGCTTCTACGAGCAGTACTTC.

This clonotype has ten or more counts. The V gene is TRBV10-3, the J gene TRBJ2-1; D remains ambiguous. The CDR3 has 13 amino acids. Deletions cut 9 bases from V and 3 bases from J, with 12 bases between. Looked up from germline, CDR1 is ENHRY and CDR2 is SYGVKD. CDR3 nucleotides: TGTGCCATAGTAAGTAGTGACTACAATGAGCAGTTCTTC. It codes for CAIVSSDYNEQFF.

For this clonotype: This sequence may be a read error, since a much larger clone differs from it by one base. This chain uses TRBV27 with TRBJ2-7; TRBD2 agrees at 8 bases. Germline CDR1 reads MNHEY; CDR2 reads SMNVEV (reference sequence). The CDR3 has 16 amino acids. CDR3 sequence (DNA): TGTGCCAGCAGTTTATCGATAAGCGGGAGCTCCTACGAGCAGTGCTTC. Translated, it gives CASSLSISGSSYEQCF.

This clonotype was counted only a few times. V usage is TRBV23-1 and J usage is TRBJ2-7; D perhaps matches TRBD1 (6 bases). TRBV23-1 is an open reading frame whose function is uncertain. The CDR3 sequence is 15 residues long. Trimming pared 2 bases from V and 3 bases from J, leaving 14 bases between. In DNA, the CDR3 is TGCGCCAGCAGTCAAACCAGACAGGCGGGCTACGAGCAGTACTTC. It specifies CASSQTRQAGYEQYF.

This clonotype was recorded at least ten times. The rearrangement links TRBV28 to TRBJ2-7, with TRBD2 as a possible D gene (5 bases). Trimming stripped 3 bases from V and 6 bases from J, with 18 bases between. The V gene's germline CDR1 is MDHEN and CDR2 SYDVKM. The CDR3 sequence is 15 residues long. CDR3 sequence: CASSFRGFLSGEQYF. The DNA of the CDR3 is TGTGCCAGCAGTTTCCGGGGATTCCTCTCCGGCGAGCAGTACTTC.

Only a few counts were recorded for this clonotype. The V call is TRBV7-2, the J call TRBJ1-1, with a possible D match to TRBD1 (6 bases). In germline, CDR1 is SGHTA, CDR2 FQGNSA. Trimming left V 1 base short and J 4 bases short, with 16 bases between. The CDR3 covers 16 residues. This chain's CDR3 is CASSLVGQLVGTEAFF. The CDR3 region has the DNA TGTGCCAGCAGCTTAGTAGGACAGTTGGTGGGCACTGAAGCTTTCTTT.

This clonotype was detected ten times or more. V is TRBV5-1 and J is TRBJ1-1; 10 nucleotides agree with TRBD1. CDR1 and CDR2 from the germline V gene are SGHRS and YFSETQ. V shed 0 bases, J shed 5 bases, and the junction held 4 bases outside the gene matches. This CDR3 is 15 amino acids long. Here the CDR3 reads CASSLGGQGQTEAFF. The CDR3 nucleotides are TGCGCCAGCAGCTTGGGGGGACAGGGGCAAACTGAAGCTTTCTTT.

This clonotype occurred a few times. J is TRBJ1-2 and V is TRBV6-5, with D uncertain. CDR3 length equals 11 residues. From germline, CDR1 is MNHEY and CDR2 SVGAGI. The V end lost 10 bases, the J end lost 2 bases, and 8 bases lay between the germline ends. This chain's CDR3 is CATYTNYGYTF. CDR3 nucleotide sequence: TGTGCCACCTACACCAACTATGGCTACACCTTC.

This clonotype appeared many times. V gene TRBV27 combines with J gene TRBJ2-1; D is uncertain. In germline, CDR1 is MNHEY, CDR2 SMNVEV (reference sequence). The CDR3 consists of 14 residues. Trimming cost V 3 bases and J 2 bases, with 8 bases left between them. The CDR3: CASSFRAAYNEQFF. The CDR3 DNA reads TGTGCCAGCAGTTTTAGGGCTGCCTACAATGAGCAGTTCTTC.

This clonotype turned up a few times. Here the CDR3 reads CASSLQAIPGELFF. The CDR3, as DNA: TGTGCCAGCAGTTTACAGGCGATACCCGGGGAGCTGTTTTTT. The chain links TRBV27 to TRBJ2-2; no reliable D call. CDR1 and CDR2 (germline): MNHEY, SMNVEV (reference sequence). The V end lost 2 bases, the J end lost 6 bases, and 10 bases lay between the germline ends. This CDR3 contains 14 residues.

This chain links TRBV19 with TRBJ2-3, with 16 bases identical to TRBD2. The CDR3 sequence is 17 residues long. Germline CDR1 LNHDA, CDR2 SQIVND (reference sequence). J was trimmed by 6 bases and V by 7 bases; bases with no gene match: 10. The CDR3, as DNA: TGTGCCAGTACCATCGGGACTAGCGGGAGGGCCATGGATACGCAGTATTTT. Amino acids: CASTIGTSGRAMDTQYF.

The chain is built from TRBV18 and TRBJ2-2; maybe TRBD2 (5 bases). CDR1 and CDR2 from the germline V gene are KGHSH and LQKENI. Between the trimmed V and J ends, which lost 0 bases and 1 base, there was a span of 12 bases. The CDR3 covers 17 residues. The CDR3 loop is CASSPPTGSENTGELFF. The DNA for the CDR3 is TGTGCCAGCTCACCACCCACGGGGTCGGAGAACACCGGGGAGCTGTTTTTT.

This clonotype was recorded a few times. The chain recombines TRBV12-3 or TRBV12-4 with TRBJ1-2; TRBD1 might be the D (5 bases). The CDR3 is 14 residues long. The V gene lost 4 bases and the J gene lost 7 bases, with 16 bases spanning the gap. The CDR3 coding sequence is TGTGCCAGCAGTTACCGCGCCCAAACAGGTGGCTACACCTTC. Protein sequence: CASSYRAQTGGYTF.

This clonotype came up a few times. The DNA for the CDR3 is TGTGCCAGCAGCCCCCCCCGGGAAGGGAAAAGGACCGGGGAGCTGTTTTTT. Its translation: CASSPPREGKRTGELFF. The chain has TRBV7-9 and TRBJ2-2; possible D gene TRBD2, 5 bases. The CDR3 runs to 17 residues. Germline lookup yields CDR1 SEHNR and CDR2 FQNEAQ (reference sequence). Between the trimmed V and J ends, which lost 5 bases and 5 bases, there was a span of 21 bases.

The V call is TRBV5-1, the J call TRBJ1-2; no clear D gene. V dropped 5 bases and J dropped 8 bases, with 22 bases sitting between them. The CDR3 runs to 15 residues. Germline V CDR1 and CDR2: SGHRS, YFSETQ. The CDR3 bases are TGCGCCAGCAGTAGGGTGTTGAAGGGCGACGAAGGCTACACCTTC. Translating gives CASSRVLKGDEGYTF. The full variable domain, its missing parts supplied by reference TRBV5-1 and TRBJ1-2, is KAGVTQTPRYLIKTRGQQVTLSCSPISGHRSVSWYQQTPGQGLQFLFEYFSETQRNKGNFPGRFSGRQFSNSRSEMNVSTLELGDSALYLCASSRVLKGDEGYTFGSGTRLTVV.

This clonotype was seen many times. This chain uses TRBV24-1 with TRBJ2-1; 11 bases agree with TRBD1. Trimming removed 7 bases from V and 9 bases from J; junction bases left unmatched: 7. CDR1 is KGHDR and CDR2 is SFDVKD in the germline V gene. The CDR3 has 14 residues. In DNA, the CDR3 is TGTGCCACCAGCCGGGACAGGGGGTATGGTGAGCAGTTCTTC. Translating gives CATSRDRGYGEQFF.

This clonotype was found many times. The chain carries TRBV7-2 and TRBJ2-3; 8 positions agree with TRBD2. Germline loops: CDR1 SGHTA, CDR2 FQGNSA. CDR3 length: 15 amino acids. V was pared by 3 bases and J by 5 bases, with 7 bases of the junction left unmatched. CDR3 nucleotides: TGTGCCAGCAGCTTGTTAGCGGGAAACTTAGATACGCAGTATTTT. Its translation: CASSLLAGNLDTQYF. Using reference TRBV7-2 and TRBJ2-3 for the parts outside the CDR3, the full variable domain is GAGVSQSPSNKVTEKGKDVELRCDPISGHTALYWYRQSLGQGLEFLIYFQGNSAPDKSGLPSDRFSAERTGGSVSTLTIQRTQQEDSAVYLCASSLLAGNLDTQYFGPGTRLTVL.

This clonotype was found many times. V and J are TRBV29-1 and TRBJ2-5, with TRBD2 matching over 9 bases. CDR1 SQVTM and CDR2 ANQGSEA come from the germline V gene. V lost 2 bases to trimming and J lost 4 bases; unmatched junction nucleotides: 11. The CDR3 is made up of 16 amino acids. This CDR3 reads CSVENWAGGPGETQYF. As DNA, the CDR3 is TGCAGCGTTGAAAATTGGGCGGGAGGGCCCGGAGAGACCCAGTACTTC.

CDR3 protein: CAWTGQPLTIQYF. CDR3 nucleotide sequence: TGTGCCTGGACTGGACAGCCCCTTACTATTCAGTACTTC. V is TRBV30 and J is TRBJ2-4, with D possibly TRBD1 on 6 matching bases. Germline V lookup: CDR1 GTSNPN, CDR2 SVGIG (reference sequence). The V and J ends lost 4 bases and 10 bases respectively, with 17 bases between them. The CDR3 sequence is 13 residues long.

This clonotype was seen ten or more times. J is TRBJ2-7 and V is TRBV29-1, with 8 nucleotides matching TRBD2. CDR1 and CDR2 (germline): SQVTM, ANQGSEA. This CDR3 region has 13 residues. CDR3 nucleotides: TGCAGAGACGCCGGGAGGGGTACCTACGAGCAGTACTTC. Amino acid sequence: CRDAGRGTYEQYF.

The chain recombines TRBV19 with TRBJ2-1, with 9 bases fitting TRBD2. The CDR3 spans 15 residues. Unmatched junction bases numbered 3, after V lost 3 bases and J lost 3 bases. Germline V gives CDR1 LNHDA, CDR2 SQIVND (reference sequence). The CDR3 nucleotides are TGTGCCAGTAGTATGGCGGGAGGGCTCTACAATGAGCAGTTCTTC. Its translation is CASSMAGGLYNEQFF.

This clonotype was seen ten or more times. J is TRBJ1-5 and V is TRBV21-1. TRBV21-1 represents a pseudogene. CDR3 length equals 15 residues. CDR3 nucleotide sequence: TGTGCCAGCAGCAAAGGAGTTTATAGCAATCAGCCCCAGCATTTT. This sequence encodes CASSKGVYSNQPQHF.